This T cell receptor (beta chain) is from a study of shared clonotypes between healthy human individuals. Study-level points and caveats: Sampling involved blood alone; tissue repertoires likely differ.

Naivety among CD8 cells was defined by CD45RO negativity and positive CCR7 selection, thereby excluding terminally differentiated effector memory CD45RA+ cells. TCRdb keeps only in-frame clones here, not all; method: immunoSEQ multiplex PCR. The sample holds roughly 590,000 clones; over 95% are singletons and the top ten take approximately 0.1%. As regards this clone: Its antigen is currently unknown.

The CDR3 has 16 amino acids. CDR1 and CDR2 (germline): MDHEN, SYDVKM. V shed 6 bases and J shed 0 bases, with 15 bases lying between them. The V and J genes are TRBV28 and TRBJ1-3; D unresolved. Source material: naive CD8+ T cells sorted from blood. The receptor was derived from a woman between 25 and 40 years old in good health. CDR3 protein: CASRRFGFHSGNTIYF. The CDR3 DNA sequence: TGTGCCAGCAGGAGGTTCGGGTTCCACTCTGGAAACACCATATATTTT. Based on the CDR3 plus reference TRBV28 and TRBJ1-3, the full variable domain is DVKVTQSSRYLVKRTGEKVFLECVQDMDHENMFWYRQDPGLGLRLIYFSYDVKMKEKGDIPEGYSVSREKKERFSLILESASTNQTSMYLCASRRFGFHSGNTIYFGEGSWLTVV.